Shown below are 15 T cell receptor beta chains from a single sample sequenced in a study of blood T cell repertoires in COVID-19. The assay was immunoSEQ multiplex PCR, and TCRdb's table has in-frame clones only and misses some. The sample holds approximately 250,000 clones, nearly 85% seen once. Material for sequencing was peripheral blood. The receptors derive from a human donor in a cohort sampled during active COVID-19.

This clone occurred a few times. This chain joins TRBV3-1 (or the pseudogene TRBV3-2) and TRBJ2-5; 10 bases match TRBD2. Germline CDR1 LGHDT, CDR2 YNNKEL (reference sequence). With 11 bases clipped from V and 5 bases from J, the junction kept 11 bases outside the gene matches. The CDR3 loop spans 14 amino acids. The CDR3 DNA reads as TGTGCCGGCGCTATTGGGGGACTAGCGGAGACCCAGTACTTC. It yields the protein CAGAIGGLAETQYF.

The chain uses TRBV28 and TRBJ1-2, with a possible D match to TRBD1 (6 bases). The germline gives CDR1 MDHEN, CDR2 SYDVKM. This CDR3 is 12 amino acids long. The germline V and J ends were trimmed by 10 bases and 11 bases, with 20 bases remaining between them. This CDR3 is CATKGAGEPYTF. In DNA form, the CDR3 reads TGTGCCACCAAAGGGGCAGGGGAACCTTACACCTTC.

CDR3 protein: CAISEGAGNQPQHF. The DNA of the CDR3 is TGTGCCATCAGTGAGGGGGCTGGCAATCAGCCCCAGCATTTT. The rearrangement joins TRBV10-3 to TRBJ1-5, with a weak D call TRBD1 (5 bases). The length of the CDR3 is 14 residues. Trimming stripped 2 bases from V and 2 bases from J, with 7 bases between. Germline values: CDR1 ENHRY, CDR2 SYGVKD.

The V and J genes are TRBV3-1 (or the pseudogene TRBV3-2) and TRBJ1-2; TRBD1 aligns across 9 bases. Germline V gene data show CDR1 as LGHDT and CDR2 as YNNKEL (reference sequence). This CDR3 is 14 amino acids long. Trimming cost V 3 bases and J 3 bases; bases outside gene matches: 2. The CDR3 DNA reads as TGTGCCAGCAGCCACCGGGACAGGGACTATGGCTACACCTTC. Translated, it gives CASSHRDRDYGYTF.

The V gene is TRBV10-2, the J gene TRBJ2-4; 8 nucleotides agree with TRBD1. The CDR3 is 15 amino acids. V was pared by 2 bases and J by 6 bases, with 6 bases of the junction left unmatched. CDR1 is WSHSY and CDR2 is SAAADI in the germline V gene. The CDR3 region has the DNA TGCGCCAGCAGTGAGAGCCGCGGACAGGGAAACATTCAGTACTTC. Encoded protein: CASSESRGQGNIQYF.

The chain employs TRBV28 and TRBJ2-7; 10 nucleotides agree with TRBD1. The CDR3 sequence is 15 residues long. The germline V gene encodes CDR1 MDHEN and CDR2 SYDVKM. The V segment lost 6 bases and the J segment 2 bases; nucleotides outside the gene matches: 7. CDR3 loop: CASSPTGGLTYEQYF. CDR3 nucleotides: TGTGCCAGCAGCCCGACAGGGGGCTTAACCTACGAGCAGTACTTC.

This clone was recorded a few times. The CDR3 coding sequence is TGTGCCAGCAGTCCCCAGGGTTTAGGGAGGAGCTCCTACGAGCAGTACTTC. Translating it yields CASSPQGLGRSSYEQYF. V and J are TRBV6-2 or TRBV6-3 and TRBJ2-7, with D possibly matching TRBD2 (6 bases). Germline CDR1 MNHEY, CDR2 SVGEGT. The germline V and J ends were trimmed by 5 bases and 0 bases, with 20 bases remaining between them. The CDR3 spans 17 residues.

This clone was seen a handful of times. The rearrangement joins TRBV19 to TRBJ2-2; 10 nucleotides line up with TRBD2. Trimming took 6 bases from V and 4 from J; bases not matched to a gene: 11. Germline V gene data show CDR1 as LNHDA and CDR2 as SQIVND (reference sequence). CDR3 size: 17 residues. The CDR3 nucleotides read TGTGCCAGTAGGCCTACTATAGCGGGGGGATCCACCGGGGAGCTGTTTTTT. Translating gives CASRPTIAGGSTGELFF.

This clone occurred a few times. J is TRBJ2-7 and V is TRBV5-1; D possibly corresponds to TRBD2 (6 bases). The CDR3 runs 13 residues. Germline CDR1 and CDR2: SGHRS and YFSETQ. Trimming pared 0 bases from V and 6 bases from J, leaving 10 bases between. The CDR3 protein is CASSLVSSGEQYF. Here the CDR3 DNA reads TGCGCCAGCAGCTTGGTAAGTAGCGGCGAGCAGTACTTC.

The V and J genes are TRBV29-1 and TRBJ2-7; 11 bases map to TRBD2. Germline V lookup: CDR1 SQVTM, CDR2 ANQGSEA. The CDR3 length is 14 residues. J lost 6 bases, V lost 6 bases, and 10 bases had no gene match. CDR3 sequence (DNA): TGCAGCGTGGGTAGCGGGGGGGCAGGGGTCGAGCAGTACTTC. This sequence encodes CSVGSGGAGVEQYF.

The gene calls are TRBV7-9 and TRBJ2-5; 7 bases agree with TRBD2. After removal of 5 bases from V and 2 bases from J, the junction contained 14 bases not matched to a gene. This CDR3 has 17 amino acids. CDR1 is SEHNR, CDR2 FQNEAQ, per germline (reference sequence). This CDR3 reads CASSLPQAGPSQETQYF. The CDR3 nucleotides are TGTGCCAGCAGCCTCCCGCAAGCGGGACCCAGTCAAGAGACCCAGTACTTC.

The rearrangement uses TRBV11-3 and TRBJ2-1; TRBD2 matches 8 bases. CDR3 length: 17 amino acids. From germline, CDR1 is SGHNT and CDR2 YENEEA. Trimming took 5 bases from V and 4 from J; bases not matched to a gene: 13. CDR3 loop: CASSPTSEGGAYNEQFF. The CDR3 nucleotides are TGTGCCAGCAGCCCGACTAGCGAAGGGGGAGCATACAATGAGCAGTTCTTC.

This chain joins TRBV30 and TRBJ2-1; maybe TRBD2 (5 bases). Deletions cut 3 bases from V and 4 bases from J, with 13 bases between. The CDR3 runs to 14 residues. Germline V lookup: CDR1 GTSNPN, CDR2 SVGIG (reference sequence). The CDR3 DNA sequence: TGTGCCTGGAGCCCATCCACTAGTTACAATGAGCAGTTCTTC. Translating it yields CAWSPSTSYNEQFF.

The CDR3 here is CASSFSGDSPLHF. For the CDR3, the DNA is TGTGCCAGCAGTTTCTCAGGGGATTCACCCCTCCACTTT. This sequence joins TRBV12-3 or TRBV12-4 and TRBJ1-6, with a weak D call TRBD1 (6 bases). The CDR3 contains 13 residues. V shed 3 bases and J shed 8 bases, with 8 bases lying between them.

This clone was picked up a small number of times. V and J are TRBV19 and TRBJ2-2; perhaps TRBD1 as D (5 bases). V was trimmed by 4 bases and J by 5 bases, leaving 14 bases between them. This CDR3 comprises 15 residues. CDR1 and CDR2 (germline): LNHDA, SQIVND (reference sequence). CDR3 in amino acids: CASSKDTDTTGELFF. CDR3 in DNA: TGTGCCAGTAGTAAGGACACGGATACTACCGGGGAGCTGTTTTTT. The variable domain in full, completed from reference TRBV19 and TRBJ2-2, reads DGGITQSPKYLFRKEGQNVTLSCEQNLNHDAMYWYRQDPGQGLRLIYYSQIVNDFQKGDIAEGYSVSREKKESFPLTVTSAQKNPTAFYLCASSKDTDTTGELFFGEGSRLTVL.